A selection of T cell receptor beta chains follows, all from one sample in a study of technical replicates of blood from several donors. TCRdb keeps only in-frame clones here, not all; method: immunoSEQ multiplex PCR. The repertoire consists of under 110,000 clones, with nearly 96% occurring once and the leading ten covering approximately 0.2%. Source material: T cells isolated from PBMCs. Source of these receptors: a human donor in good health. The CDR3 runs from the conserved cysteine through the conserved F or W. The D gene is left open where the match is weak. Clone size is given for some rows only: seen once, a few or many times, or a class if the clone is expanded.

j_gene | abundance | v_gene | d_gene | CDR3nt | CDR3aa
TRBJ1-2 | once | TRBV9 | NA | TGTGCCAGCAGCGCCCCGACAGGTTCGGCCTATGGCTACACCTTC | CASSAPTGSAYGYTF
TRBJ2-7 | NA | TRBV7-9 | TRBD1 | TGTGCCAGCAGCGCCGGGGACAGGGCGACCTACGAGCAGTACTTC | CASSAGDRATYEQYF
TRBJ1-4 | NA | TRBV27 | NA | TGTGCCAGCGCCACCAGGGGCACTAATGAAAAACTGTTTTTT | CASATRGTNEKLFF
TRBJ2-7 | once | TRBV6-5 | TRBD1 | TGTGCCAGCAGTTACGGGACAGGGGTCACCTACGAGCAGTACTTC | CASSYGTGVTYEQYF
TRBJ2-5 | NA | TRBV7-9 | NA | TGTGCCAGCCAACGAAGGGGGGAGACCCAGTACTTC | CASQRRGETQYF
TRBJ2-7 | NA | TRBV5-6 | TRBD1 | TGTGCCAGCAGCTTGCCCCCGGGACAGGGTGACTACGAGCAGTACTTC | CASSLPPGQGDYEQYF
TRBJ2-3 | NA | TRBV15 | NA | TGTGCCACCAGCCCTAGAAGGGGATTCACAGATACGCAGTATTTT | CATSPRRGFTDTQYF
TRBJ2-7 | NA | TRBV28 | TRBD1 | TGTGCCAGCAGTTTAAATCCAGGACAGGGCGAGTGGGAGCAGTACTTC | CASSLNPGQGEWEQYF
TRBJ1-1 | NA | TRBV5-1 | NA | TGCGCCAGCAGCTGGACCGGGAGCACTGAAGCTTTCTTT | CASSWTGSTEAFF
TRBJ1-1 | NA | TRBV5-6 | NA | TGTGCCAGCAGCTTGGCCAGGACAGTGAGGGAAGCTTTCTTT | CASSLARTVREAFF
TRBJ2-3 | NA | TRBV30 | TRBD2 | TGTGCCTGGTGGACGCAGCGGGAGTCGACAGATACGCAGTATTTT | CAWWTQRESTDTQYF
TRBJ2-5 | NA | TRBV6-5 | NA | TGTGCCAGCAGTTACCGGGAGACCCAGTACTTC | CASSYRETQYF
TRBJ1-6 | once | TRBV19 | NA | TGTGCCAGTAGTCTCCGGACAGTCAGAAGTAATTCACCCCTCCACTTT | CASSLRTVRSNSPLHF
TRBJ1-3 | once | TRBV5-5 | NA | TGTGCCAGCAGCAGCCCAGGGGCTTGGGGAAACACCATATATTTT | CASSSPGAWGNTIYF
TRBJ1-6 | NA | TRBV11-2 | TRBD1 | TGTGCCAGCAGCTCGGGGACAGTAACTAATTCACCCCTCCACTTT | CASSSGTVTNSPLHF
TRBJ2-2 | NA | TRBV7-3 | NA | TGTGCCAGCAGCTTGTACACGAACACCGGGGAGCTGTTTTTT | CASSLYTNTGELFF
TRBJ2-3 | NA | TRBV4-1 | NA | TGCGCCAGCAGCCTAGAGGGACTGCACACAGATACGCAGTATTTT | CASSLEGLHTDTQYF
TRBJ2-1 | NA | TRBV5-1 | TRBD1 | TGCGCCAGCAGCAAGGGACAGGGAAGGAATGAGCAGTTCTTC | CASSKGQGRNEQFF
TRBJ2-2 | NA | TRBV10-1 | TRBD1 | TGCGCCAGCAGTGTCCCTCGGACAGGGGCCAACACCGGGGAGCTGTTTTTT | CASSVPRTGANTGELFF